This T cell receptor beta chain was sequenced for a study of CD8 T cells in Susac syndrome. Reverse transcription used roughly 0.5 to 1 ug RNA and random hexamers. TCRdb analysed the immunoSEQ multiplex PCR reads with MiXCR anew, one entry per CDR3 protein. The data contain 200,000 to 250,000 distinct CDR3 sequences, around 90% of them seen just once; the ten biggest clones take up 0.1% to 0.15%. Concerning this clonotype: Its specificity is not known.

Study conclusions and caveats: That the number of individuals in its TCR sequencing and HLA analysis was relatively small was acknowledged by the study.

The V and J ends lost 8 bases and 4 bases respectively, with 9 bases between them. The CDR3 length is 11 residues. The germline V gene encodes CDR1 WSHSY and CDR2 SAAADI. Through negative isolation, CD4+ and CD8+ T cells were obtained, while TEMRA cells were enriched using FACS. The sequencing input was CD8+ T cells from PBMCs. The TCR was taken from a human donor with multiple sclerosis. This chain joins TRBV10-2 and TRBJ2-7; D is perhaps TRBD1 (5 bases). CDR3 loop: CASDDSYEQYF. The CDR3 DNA sequence: TGCGCCAGCGACGACAGTTACGAGCAGTACTTC.